The clone carrying this TCR beta chain was recorded once. The CDR3 has 15 residues. Trimming took 6 bases from V and 0 from J, leaving 9 bases between them. CDR1 and CDR2 from the germline V gene are MNHNY and SVGAGI (reference sequence). Authors' processing steps: Quantification of nucleated cells was approximated via reference gene primer amplification. Sequencing was performed with immunoSEQ multiplex PCR; in TCRdb, only in-frame clones are kept and a portion is missing. Clone size and V and J calls were adopted from that table, with D and trimming inferred from the DNA. The sample holds under 250,000 clones, 81% seen once. This sample is part of a study of blood T cell repertoires in COVID-19. Background on the study: T cells, B-cell-depleted T cells, or PBMCs provided the cDNA or gDNA that served as material.

The clonotype was recovered from a woman between 50 and 59 years old with acute COVID-19. J is TRBJ2-6 and V is TRBV6-6; D is ambiguous. Sequenced material: PBMCs or T cells enriched from blood (not recorded which). CDR3 residues: CASSPTSSGANVLTF. CDR3 coding DNA: TGTGCCAGCAGCCCAACCAGCTCTGGGGCCAACGTCCTGACTTTC.